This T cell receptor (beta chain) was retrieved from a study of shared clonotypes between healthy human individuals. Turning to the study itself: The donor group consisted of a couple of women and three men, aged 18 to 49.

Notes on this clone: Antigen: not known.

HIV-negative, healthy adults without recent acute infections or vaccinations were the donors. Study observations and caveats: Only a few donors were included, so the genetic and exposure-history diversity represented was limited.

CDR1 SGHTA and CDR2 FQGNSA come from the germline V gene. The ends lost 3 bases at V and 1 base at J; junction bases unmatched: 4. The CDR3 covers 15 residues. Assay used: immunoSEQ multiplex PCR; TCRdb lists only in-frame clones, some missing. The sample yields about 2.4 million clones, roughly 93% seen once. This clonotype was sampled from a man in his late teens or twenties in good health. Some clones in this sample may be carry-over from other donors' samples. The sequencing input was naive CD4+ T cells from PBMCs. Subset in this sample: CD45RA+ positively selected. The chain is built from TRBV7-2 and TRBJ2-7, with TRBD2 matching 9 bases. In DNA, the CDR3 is TGTGCCAGCAGCTTTGTTAGCGGGGGATCCTACGAGCAGTACTTC. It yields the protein CASSFVSGGSYEQYF.